This T cell receptor beta chain came from a study of T-cell reconstitution after alpha-beta-depleted transplantation in children listed by TCRdb under 2016. For the wider study: The study quantitatively tracked T-cell immune reconstitution after TCRalphabeta/CD19-depleted allogeneic hematopoietic cell transplantation in children using TCR repertoire profiling. Results the study describes overall, beyond this receptor: The apparently early recovery of alphabetaT-cell counts about two months after transplant reportedly depended on only several hundred rapidly expanded clones that came from non-depleted graft cells. Over the following months the frequencies of hyperexpanded clones went down, and after one year T-cell counts and TCRbeta diversity were mostly credited to newly produced T cells. In some patients, the high TCRbeta diversity seen at day 60 was put down to recipient T cells and intrathymic progenitors that had survived conditioning.

This clonotype was recorded once. The specificity of this receptor is unknown. No much larger clone exists at a distance of one base, and base qualities are not known. On its own, one read is weak support. Explained via the paper, the treatment or condition label denotes: allogeneic hematopoietic cell transplantation with graft depleted of TCRalphabeta T cells and CD19 B cells. The transplant recipients were children given TCRalphabeta/CD19-depleted allogeneic hematopoietic cell grafts. The germline V gene yields LGHNA for CDR1 and YNFKEQ for CDR2. Including the terminal cysteine and phenylalanine, the CDR3 comprises 16 residues. Just the 48-base CDR3 DNA is kept, in frame starting at base 1. Compared with germline, V lacks 1 base and J lacks 4 bases; bases without a gene match: 6. Preparation of the library involved PCR. The instrument was an Illumina HiSeq 2500. Molecular barcoding was employed in the preparation of TCR libraries, with unique molecular identifiers being used to normalize TCRbeta repertoire quantification. The public reads were reprocessed in TCRdb via fastp at Q25 and MiXCR, keeping in-frame beta chains. Entries that share a CDR3 protein sequence are merged under the most common genes and DNA. The sample profile shows more than 400,000 distinct CDR3 sequences; over 40% of them were found once. Roughly 27% of the sample goes to the ten largest clones.

This specimen consisted of PBMCs, obtained before TCRalphabeta/CD19-depleted stem cell transplant. The sequence joins TRBV4-2 to TRBJ2-1, and TRBD1 aligns with 8 junction nucleotides. The receptor's source is a girl aged 2-10 years with aplastic anemia, due to receive a stem cell transplant. The CDR3 sequence is CASSQGRDRLYNEQFF. The DNA reads TGTGCCAGCAGCCAAGGGAGGGACAGGTTATACAATGAGCAGTTCTTC.